These 14 T cell receptor beta chains were all obtained from the same sample, sequenced in a study of B cell selection in AIRE deficiency. TCRdb's table, derived via immunoSEQ multiplex PCR, lists solely in-frame clones and lacks some. The table lists fewer than 30,000 clones, nearly 98% of them singletons, with about 0.2% in the top ten. CD4+CD127+ cells were sorted as the conventional CD4 T cells. Sequences were obtained from conventional CD4+ T cells sorted from PBMCs. These receptors all stem from a human donor with AIRE deficiency.

This clone was observed a single time. The rearrangement joins TRBV29-1 to TRBJ2-3; D ambiguous. CDR1 and CDR2 (germline): SQVTM, ANQGSEA. V lost 4 bases to trimming and J lost 5 bases, with 19 bases between them. This CDR3 region has 15 residues. The CDR3, as DNA: TGCAGCGTTGCGGAGAGCAATGGTTCCGGAGATACGCAGTATTTT. Its translation: CSVAESNGSGDTQYF.

This sequence joins TRBV30 and TRBJ2-7; possible D gene TRBD2, 5 bases. Per germline, CDR1 GTSNPN and CDR2 SVGIG (reference sequence). The CDR3 sequence is 17 residues long. V was clipped by 4 bases and J by 0 bases, with 22 bases between them. CDR3 protein: CAWTQSKRLQPSYEQYF. Written as DNA, the CDR3 is TGTGCCTGGACACAATCGAAGCGGCTGCAACCCTCCTACGAGCAGTACTTC.

The chain couples TRBV6-1 to TRBJ2-3, with D tentatively TRBD2 (7 bases). The CDR3 covers 16 residues. The ends were cut back, 2 bases at V and 8 bases at J, with 20 bases in the middle. CDR1 is MNHNS, CDR2 SASEGT, per germline. The CDR3 reads CASSELGGGSPSTQYF. The DNA of the CDR3 is TGTGCCAGCAGTGAACTAGGGGGGGGCTCTCCCAGTACGCAGTATTTT.

This clone came up once. The V gene is TRBV7-2, the J gene TRBJ2-3; tentatively, D is TRBD1 or TRBD2 (5 bases each). Germline CDR1 is SGHTA and CDR2 is FQGNSA. The CDR3 consists of 15 residues. V was pared by 5 bases and J by 0 bases, with 12 bases between. CDR3 loop: CASSRGGTSTDTQYF. The CDR3 DNA is TGTGCCAGCAGCCGGGGCGGAACTAGCACAGATACGCAGTATTTT.

The CDR3 is CASGRGGPYNEQFF. For the CDR3, the DNA is TGTGCCAGCGGCCGGGGGGGCCCCTACAATGAGCAGTTCTTC. The V gene is TRBV28, the J gene TRBJ2-1; 8 bases line up with TRBD2. The CDR3 is 14 amino acids. The germline CDR1 and CDR2 sequences are MDHEN and SYDVKM. The V segment lost 8 bases and the J segment 2 bases; nucleotides outside the gene matches: 5.

This clone was picked up one time. The chain has TRBV5-1 and TRBJ1-4; D ambiguous. This CDR3 has 15 residues. Germline CDR1 and CDR2: SGHRS and YFSETQ. V dropped 2 bases and J dropped 1 base, with 9 bases sitting between them. The CDR3 DNA is TGCGCCAGCAGCTTCTCAGCTATAACTAATGAAAAACTGTTTTTT. Its protein is CASSFSAITNEKLFF. Full variable domain (rest looked up from reference TRBV5-1 and TRBJ1-4): KAGVTQTPRYLIKTRGQQVTLSCSPISGHRSVSWYQQTPGQGLQFLFEYFSETQRNKGNFPGRFSGRQFSNSRSEMNVSTLELGDSALYLCASSFSAITNEKLFFGSGTQLSVL.

This chain connects TRBV28 to TRBJ1-2; 7 positions match TRBD1. The CDR3 consists of 12 residues. After removal of 6 bases from V and 8 bases from J, the junction contained 6 bases not matched to a gene. Germline assignment: CDR1 MDHEN and CDR2 SYDVKM. The CDR3 loop is CASRTGVGGYTF. As DNA, the CDR3 is TGTGCCAGCAGAACAGGGGTGGGAGGCTACACCTTC.

This chain connects TRBV28 to TRBJ2-1; D call uncertain. In germline, CDR1 is MDHEN, CDR2 SYDVKM. CDR3 length equals 16 residues. Trimming removed 1 base from V and 1 base from J, with 11 bases in between. CDR3 sequence (DNA): TGTGCCAGCAGTTTATTTGGGGTCTTATCCTACAATGAGCAGTTCTTC. Its protein is CASSLFGVLSYNEQFF.

This clone was seen a handful of times. The chain recombines TRBV6-1 with TRBJ2-7; D gene ambiguous. The V end was cut by 8 bases, the J end by 2 bases, with 16 bases between. The CDR3 loop spans 14 amino acids. Germline V gives CDR1 MNHNS, CDR2 SASEGT. CDR3 protein: CASGSGPGPYEQYF. Here the CDR3 DNA reads TGTGCCAGCGGTTCCGGTCCTGGGCCCTACGAGCAGTACTTC.

V usage is TRBV30 and J usage is TRBJ1-2; D call uncertain. Germline loops: CDR1 GTSNPN, CDR2 SVGIG (reference sequence). V lost 4 bases and J 2 bases, leaving 17 bases between the germline ends. This CDR3 is built from 15 residues. The CDR3 reads CAWNRLGSLNYGYTF. CDR3 DNA sequence: TGTGCCTGGAACCGCCTCGGGTCTCTCAACTATGGCTACACCTTC.

The V call is TRBV19, the J call TRBJ1-1; 10 nucleotides align to TRBD1. The CDR3 is made up of 14 amino acids. CDR1 and CDR2 (germline): LNHDA, SQIVND (reference sequence). The ends lost 9 bases at V and 3 bases at J; junction bases unmatched: 7. CDR3 sequence: CASRGQGSDTEAFF. The CDR3 DNA follows: TGTGCCAGCCGGGGACAGGGGTCGGACACTGAAGCTTTCTTT. The full variable domain, its missing parts supplied by reference TRBV19 and TRBJ1-1, is DGGITQSPKYLFRKEGQNVTLSCEQNLNHDAMYWYRQDPGQGLRLIYYSQIVNDFQKGDIAEGYSVSREKKESFPLTVTSAQKNPTAFYLCASRGQGSDTEAFFGQGTRLTVV.

This chain uses TRBV5-1 with TRBJ2-5; 9 bases line up with TRBD1. Germline V lookup: CDR1 SGHRS, CDR2 YFSETQ. The CDR3 runs to 14 residues. The V gene end was trimmed by 4 bases and the J gene end by 5 bases; junction bases not matched to a gene: 6. The CDR3 DNA reads TGCGCCAGCAGCGACCGACAGGGGGGGGAGACCCAGTACTTC. As protein: CASSDRQGGETQYF.

The V and J genes are TRBV7-2 and TRBJ2-4; TRBD1 or TRBD2 may be the D gene (5 bases each). Germline V CDR1 and CDR2: SGHTA, FQGNSA. The CDR3 loop spans 15 amino acids. Trimming left V 6 bases short and J 0 bases short, with 12 bases between. CDR3: CASRVGELAKNIQYF. DNA for the CDR3: TGTGCCAGCAGGGTGGGGGAACTAGCCAAAAACATTCAGTACTTC.

The chain uses TRBV27 and TRBJ1-6; the D gene is possibly TRBD1 (5 bases). Per the germline V gene, CDR1 is MNHEY and CDR2 is SMNVEV (reference sequence). Trimming cost V 5 bases and J 6 bases, with 11 bases left between them. This CDR3 contains 14 residues. CDR3 DNA: TGTGCCAGCAGTCGAAACCAGGGTAATTCACCCCTCCACTTT. Amino acid sequence: CASSRNQGNSPLHF.